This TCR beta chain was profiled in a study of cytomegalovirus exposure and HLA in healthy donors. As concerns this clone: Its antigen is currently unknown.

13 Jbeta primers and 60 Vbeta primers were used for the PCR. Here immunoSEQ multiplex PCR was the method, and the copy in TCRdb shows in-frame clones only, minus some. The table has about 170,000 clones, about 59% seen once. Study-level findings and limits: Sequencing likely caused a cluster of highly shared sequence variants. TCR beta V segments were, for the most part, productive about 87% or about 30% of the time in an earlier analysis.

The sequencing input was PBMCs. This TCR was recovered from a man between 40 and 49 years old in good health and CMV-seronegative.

The CDR3 spells CASSVEGGTNTQYF. The CDR3 nucleotides read TGTGCCAGCAGCGTAGAAGGGGGAACAAATACGCAGTATTTT. The chain recombines TRBV9 with TRBJ2-3; maybe TRBD1 (6 bases). The CDR3 totals 14 residues. Per the germline V gene, CDR1 is SGDLS and CDR2 is YYNGEE. V dropped 0 bases and J dropped 7 bases, with 12 bases sitting between them.